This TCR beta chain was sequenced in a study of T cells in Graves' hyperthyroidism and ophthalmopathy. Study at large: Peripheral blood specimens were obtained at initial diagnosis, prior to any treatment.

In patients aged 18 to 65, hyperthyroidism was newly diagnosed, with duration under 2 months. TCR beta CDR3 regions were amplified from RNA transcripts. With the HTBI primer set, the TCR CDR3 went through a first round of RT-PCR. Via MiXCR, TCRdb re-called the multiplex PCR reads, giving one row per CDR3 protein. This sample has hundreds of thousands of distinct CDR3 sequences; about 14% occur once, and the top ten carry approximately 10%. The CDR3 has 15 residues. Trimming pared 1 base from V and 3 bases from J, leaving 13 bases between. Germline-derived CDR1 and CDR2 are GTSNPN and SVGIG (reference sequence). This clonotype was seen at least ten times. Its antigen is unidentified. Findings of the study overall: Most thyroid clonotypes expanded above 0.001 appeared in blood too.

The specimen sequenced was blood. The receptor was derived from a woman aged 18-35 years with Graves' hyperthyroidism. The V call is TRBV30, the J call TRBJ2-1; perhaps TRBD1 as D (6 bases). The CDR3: CAWSGVWDNYNEQFF. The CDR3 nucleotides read TGTGCCTGGAGTGGGGTTTGGGACAACTACAATGAGCAGTTCTTC.